These T cell receptor beta chains were read from a single sample in a study of blood T cells in healthy people across ages. MiXCR was run by TCRdb on the 5' RACE reads, yielding one entry per CDR3 protein. The sample lists approximately 1.5 million distinct CDR3 sequences, around 40% occurring once. Sequenced sample: blood. The receptors stem from a woman in her late teens or twenties in good health. CDR3s leave out the opening cysteine and the closing phenylalanine or tryptophan.

V	J	CDR3
TRBV5-1	TRBJ2-2	ASSATSPNTGELF
TRBV20-1	TRBJ1-2	SAPLRGGDNGYT
TRBV30	TRBJ2-3	AWRVRSSTDTQY
TRBV20-1	TRBJ1-4	SAPPGRGKGKLF
TRBV20-1	TRBJ2-3	SAGRAGVSTDTQY
TRBV10-3	TRBJ1-4	AISESGEKLF
TRBV4-3	TRBJ1-4	ASSQPSRGEEKLF
TRBV4-1	NA	ASSETANNEQY
TRBV6-5	TRBJ2-7	ASSYGSGAYEQY
TRBV18	TRBJ2-2	ASSPYRGVTTSNTGELF
TRBV20-1	TRBJ1-6	SASYREKANSPLH
TRBV6-2/TRBV6-3	TRBJ2-1	ASRQQGHNEQF
TRBV5-1	TRBJ1-2	ASSLEGSPMGYT
TRBV14	TRBJ2-3	ASSQVIIPDTQY
TRBV7-7	TRBJ2-5	ASSPGLAGGPRETQY
TRBV28	TRBJ1-5	ASSTRMKPQH
TRBV4-3	TRBJ1-1	ASSQATGRATEAF